The 28 T cell receptor beta chains listed next were all sequenced from one sample in a study of early T cells in non-severe SARS-CoV-2 infection. Using its own MiXCR run on the 5' RACE reads, TCRdb lists one record per CDR3 protein. This table has more than 25,000 distinct CDR3 sequences, 5% to 5.5% appearing once. Sequenced material: whole blood. These receptors all stem from an adult who was a healthcare worker with PCR-confirmed SARS-CoV-2 infection or an uninfected control (not recorded which).

In its sample, this clonotype was seen many times. V usage is TRBV11-2 and J usage is TRBJ1-2, with 9 bases aligning to TRBD1. V lost 2 bases to trimming and J lost 3 bases; unmatched junction nucleotides: 7. The CDR3 covers 16 residues. CDR1 and CDR2 from the germline V gene are SGHAT and FQNNGV. Here the CDR3 reads CASSLIEGQGYYGYTF. CDR3 bases: TGTGCCAGCAGCTTAATTGAAGGACAGGGGTACTATGGCTACACCTTC.

The chain is built from TRBV28 and TRBJ2-7; tentatively, D is TRBD1 (6 bases). Trimming removed 7 bases from V and 0 bases from J, with 19 bases in between. CDR1 is MDHEN and CDR2 is SYDVKM in the germline V gene. The CDR3 has 16 residues. The DNA for the CDR3 is TGTGCCAGCATACCCTCCGGGACATACACCTCCTACGAGCAGTACTTC. The encoded protein is CASIPSGTYTSYEQYF.

This clonotype was counted between two and nine times. The gene calls are TRBV11-2 and TRBJ2-7, with D perhaps TRBD1 (6 bases). With 5 bases removed from V and 10 bases from J, the gap between germline ends came to 21 bases. Germline V gene data show CDR1 as SGHAT and CDR2 as FQNNGV. The CDR3 has 14 residues. The CDR3 DNA is TGTGCCAGCAGCCCCTACCCCACAGGGATGGTTCAGTACTTC. Translating it yields CASSPYPTGMVQYF.

This clonotype was counted ten times or more. The gene calls are TRBV4-3 and TRBJ2-2; D tentatively reads TRBD1 or TRBD2 (5 bases each). The CDR3 has 22 residues. Germline V lookup: CDR1 LGHNA, CDR2 YSLEER. Deletions cut 0 bases from V and 4 bases from J, with 30 bases between. As DNA, the CDR3 is TGCGCCAGCAGCCAAGAGTATCATAGAGGGCGCTGGGCGGAGAGGGGCACCGGGGAGCTGTTTTTT. Translated, it gives CASSQEYHRGRWAERGTGELFF.

The V call is TRBV27, the J call TRBJ1-2, with D perhaps TRBD1 (5 bases). The CDR3 extends over 13 amino acids. Germline values: CDR1 MNHEY, CDR2 SMNVEV (reference sequence). V was clipped by 6 bases and J by 6 bases, with 14 bases between them. The chain's CDR3 is CASRPSGGNGYTF. Here the CDR3 DNA reads TGTGCCAGCAGACCCTCTGGGGGAAATGGCTACACCTTC.

This clonotype was detected many times. J is TRBJ2-1 and V is TRBV2; D is perhaps TRBD2 (6 bases). V dropped 5 bases and J dropped 8 bases, with 10 bases sitting between them. Germline values: CDR1 SNHLY, CDR2 FYNNEI. The CDR3 extends over 12 amino acids. The CDR3 DNA reads as TGTGCCAGCAGTCGGGACTCTTATGAGCAGTTCTTC. This encodes CASSRDSYEQFF.

This clonotype was seen ten or more times. The rearrangement joins TRBV12-5 to TRBJ2-2, with 11 bases lining up with TRBD2. V was pared by 3 bases and J by 6 bases, with 9 bases of the junction left unmatched. CDR3 length: 17 residues. Germline CDR1 is LGHNT and CDR2 is FRNRAP. Here the CDR3 reads CASGLPRLAGGPGELFF. CDR3 sequence (DNA): TGTGCTAGTGGTTTACCCCGATTAGCGGGGGGGCCCGGGGAGCTGTTTTTT.

This CDR3 is CAISEGRRSNTDTQYF. The CDR3 DNA is TGTGCCATCAGTGAGGGCAGAAGATCTAACACAGATACGCAGTATTTT. This chain links TRBV10-3 with TRBJ2-3; D remains ambiguous. Germline CDR1 ENHRY, CDR2 SYGVKD. This CDR3 spans 16 amino acids. Trimming left V 2 bases short and J 2 bases short, with 14 bases between.

V is TRBV25-1 and J is TRBJ2-7, with 7 bases fitting TRBD1. The trim removed 3 bases at V and 5 bases at J, leaving 10 bases unmatched. This CDR3 spans 15 amino acids. CDR1 is MGHDK and CDR2 is SYGVNS in the germline V gene. The CDR3 sequence: CASSDETGFIDEQYF. The CDR3 region has the DNA TGTGCCAGCAGTGACGAGACAGGGTTCATCGACGAGCAGTACTTC.

The sample holds many counts of this clonotype. The chain joins TRBV18 to TRBJ1-4, with 7 bases fitting TRBD1. This CDR3 comprises 15 residues. The J segment lost 6 bases and the V segment lost 4 bases, leaving 8 bases of the junction unmatched. Looked up from germline, CDR1 is KGHSH and CDR2 is LQKENI. This CDR3 reads CASSLSTGTDEKLFF. CDR3 nucleotides: TGTGCCAGCTCACTTTCGACAGGGACGGATGAAAAACTGTTTTTT.

The chain recombines TRBV5-4 with TRBJ2-2; a weak D match, TRBD2 (5 bases). Looked up from germline, CDR1 is SGHNT and CDR2 is YYREEE (reference sequence). The CDR3 is 17 residues long. V was cut by 4 bases and J by 6 bases, with 22 bases left in between. CDR3 bases: TGTGCCAGCAGCCCCAACGGTGGGGAACTAGTAGCCGGGGAGCTGTTTTTT. It is translated as CASSPNGGELVAGELFF.

In its sample, this clonotype was seen many times. The chain carries TRBV5-1 and TRBJ2-7; maybe TRBD2 (6 bases). The CDR3 length is 14 residues. Germline V lookup: CDR1 SGHRS, CDR2 YFSETQ. V lost 2 bases and J 11 bases, leaving 20 bases between the germline ends. The CDR3 region has the DNA TGCGCCAGCAGCTTTCGACCGGTCCTCGGGGAGGAGTACTTC. Protein sequence: CASSFRPVLGEEYF.

In its sample, this clonotype was seen a few times. V usage is TRBV6-2 or TRBV6-3 and J usage is TRBJ2-1; D remains unclear. Deletions cut 8 bases from V and 2 bases from J, with 16 bases between. CDR1 and CDR2 from the germline V gene are MNHEY and SVGEGT. The CDR3 is made up of 15 amino acids. In DNA form, the CDR3 reads TGTGCCAGCGCACTCCGTCGACGGCCCTACAATGAGCAGTTCTTC. This encodes CASALRRRPYNEQFF.

There are many counts of this clonotype. The chain employs TRBV20-1 and TRBJ1-2; no clear D. Trimming removed 1 base at V and 7 bases at J, with 13 bases between. Looked up from germline, CDR1 is DFQATT and CDR2 is SNEGSKA (reference sequence). The CDR3 extends over 13 amino acids. This CDR3 reads CSARGSSAGGYTF. The CDR3 nucleotides are TGCAGTGCTAGAGGGTCCTCGGCAGGTGGCTACACCTTC.

This chain uses TRBV2 with TRBJ1-4, with unresolved D. Germline CDR1 is SNHLY and CDR2 is FYNNEI. CDR3 size: 15 residues. V lost 10 bases, J lost 0 bases, and 15 bases lay in between. The CDR3 spells CATQADTSTNEKLFF. The CDR3 nucleotides are TGTGCCACACAAGCTGACACTTCAACTAATGAAAAACTGTTTTTT.

CDR3 sequence: CAWSPGTPGPQYF. The CDR3 region has the DNA TGTGCCTGGTCCCCCGGGACACCCGGGCCCCAGTACTTC. V gene TRBV30 combines with J gene TRBJ2-7, with D tentatively TRBD1 (6 bases). The germline V gene has CDR1 GTSNPN and CDR2 SVGIG (reference sequence). The V gene lost 5 bases and the J gene lost 10 bases, with 21 bases spanning the gap. There are 13 residues in the CDR3.

Only a few counts were recorded for this clonotype. This rearrangement joins TRBV20-1 to TRBJ1-4; tentatively, D is TRBD1 (5 bases). The V and J ends lost 6 bases and 6 bases respectively, with 11 bases between them. CDR1 is DFQATT, CDR2 SNEGSKA, per germline (reference sequence). This CDR3 is 12 amino acids long. CDR3 bases: TGCAGTGCCCGGGACGAGGATGAAAAACTGTTTTTT. Its translation is CSARDEDEKLFF.

By its share, this clonotype is medium-sized. DNA for the CDR3: TGTGCCAGCAGTCCCCGACAGGGCTCCTATGGCTACACCTTC. This sequence encodes CASSPRQGSYGYTF. The V call is TRBV12-3 or TRBV12-4, the J call TRBJ1-2; TRBD1 matches 7 bases. The CDR3 runs to 14 residues. The V gene end was trimmed by 5 bases and the J gene end by 4 bases; junction bases not matched to a gene: 7.

In this sample, this clonotype is medium-sized (0.01 to 0.1%). The V call is TRBV20-1, the J call TRBJ1-1; D uncertain. Germline-derived CDR1 and CDR2 are DFQATT and SNEGSKA (reference sequence). This CDR3 is built from 10 residues. V was shortened by 6 bases and J by 3 bases, with 5 bases between the two germline ends. The CDR3 spells CSATDTEAFF. The CDR3 DNA reads TGCAGTGCCACGGACACTGAAGCTTTCTTT.

This clonotype was observed at least ten times. The chain uses TRBV7-8 and TRBJ1-2, with D possibly TRBD1 on 5 matching bases. From germline, CDR1 is SGHVS and CDR2 FQNEAQ. Trimming removed 1 base at V and 2 bases at J, with 8 bases between. The CDR3 totals 14 residues. CDR3: CASSLVSGNYGYTF. Here the CDR3 DNA reads TGTGCCAGCAGCTTAGTTTCAGGGAACTATGGCTACACCTTC.

The rearrangement links TRBV6-5 to TRBJ2-3, with TRBD1 matching over 8 bases. In germline, CDR1 is MNHEY, CDR2 SVGAGI. CDR3 length: 15 amino acids. V dropped 5 bases and J dropped 2; count of bases not matched to a gene: 6. This CDR3 is CASSNRDRYTDTQYF. DNA for the CDR3: TGTGCCAGCAGTAACCGGGACAGGTACACAGATACGCAGTATTTT.

The chain joins TRBV7-2 to TRBJ1-2; possibly TRBD1 for D (5 bases). V gave up 8 bases and J gave up 3 bases, with 10 bases separating them. The germline V gene has CDR1 SGHTA and CDR2 FQGNSA. The CDR3 runs 12 residues. The CDR3 DNA sequence: TGTGCCAGCTCGGGGGTGGACTATGGCTACACCTTC. Its protein product is CASSGVDYGYTF. The entire variable domain, with the rest obtained from reference TRBV7-2 and TRBJ1-2, is as follows: GAGVSQSPSNKVTEKGKDVELRCDPISGHTALYWYRQSLGQGLEFLIYFQGNSAPDKSGLPSDRFSAERTGGSVSTLTIQRTQQEDSAVYLCASSGVDYGYTFGSGTRLTVV.

This clonotype was found a few times. The J gene is TRBJ2-2, the V gene TRBV6-5; D is unclear. The CDR3 loop spans 12 amino acids. Trimming removed 6 bases at V and 5 bases at J, with 7 bases between. Germline loops: CDR1 MNHEY, CDR2 SVGAGI. CDR3: CASSLSTGELFF. In DNA form, the CDR3 reads TGTGCCAGCAGCCTAAGTACCGGGGAGCTGTTTTTT.

This clonotype was counted ten times or more. The chain combines TRBV11-2 with TRBJ2-5; no firm D call. V lost 3 bases and J lost 4, with 9 bases in between. From germline, CDR1 is SGHAT and CDR2 FQNNGV. This CDR3 contains 13 residues. As DNA, the CDR3 is TGTGCCAGCAGCTTCGCTATTTTAGAGACCCAGTACTTC. Amino acids: CASSFAILETQYF.

The sample holds many counts of this clonotype. The chain couples TRBV20-1 to TRBJ2-1, with D hard to call. Germline CDR1 DFQATT, CDR2 SNEGSKA (reference sequence). V was clipped by 0 bases and J by 4 bases, with 13 bases between them. The CDR3 runs to 15 residues. CDR3 in amino acids: CSARDDYYPYNEQFF. CDR3 DNA sequence: TGCAGTGCTAGAGATGATTATTACCCTTACAATGAGCAGTTCTTC.

Only a few counts were recorded for this clonotype. This sequence joins TRBV18 and TRBJ2-3, with TRBD2 identical over 12 bases. V trimming: 4 bases; J trimming: 0 bases; junction bases outside the gene matches: 2. This CDR3 has 16 residues. Germline values: CDR1 KGHSH, CDR2 LQKENI. The CDR3 nucleotides read TGTGCCAGCTCACATCTAGCGGGGGGGAGCACAGATACGCAGTATTTT. Translated: CASSHLAGGSTDTQYF.

The table lists this clonotype with many counts. The chain is built from TRBV18 and TRBJ2-7; the D is unclear. V was trimmed by 1 base and J by 3 bases, leaving 7 bases between them. The CDR3 sequence is 13 residues long. Looked up from germline, CDR1 is KGHSH and CDR2 is LQKENI. CDR3 region: CASSPQSDYEQYF. The DNA for the CDR3 is TGTGCCAGCTCACCACAGTCTGACTACGAGCAGTACTTC.

This clonotype was seen repeatedly, ten times or more. The chain combines TRBV6-5 with TRBJ2-1, with 15 nucleotides matching TRBD2. CDR3 size: 15 residues. The junction had 9 bases not matched to a gene; V was cut back by 6 bases and J by 12 bases. Germline loops: CDR1 MNHEY, CDR2 SVGAGI. CDR3 nucleotides: TGTGCCAGCAGATTAGGACTAGCGGGGGGGCTACGGCAGTTCTTC. It yields the protein CASRLGLAGGLRQFF.